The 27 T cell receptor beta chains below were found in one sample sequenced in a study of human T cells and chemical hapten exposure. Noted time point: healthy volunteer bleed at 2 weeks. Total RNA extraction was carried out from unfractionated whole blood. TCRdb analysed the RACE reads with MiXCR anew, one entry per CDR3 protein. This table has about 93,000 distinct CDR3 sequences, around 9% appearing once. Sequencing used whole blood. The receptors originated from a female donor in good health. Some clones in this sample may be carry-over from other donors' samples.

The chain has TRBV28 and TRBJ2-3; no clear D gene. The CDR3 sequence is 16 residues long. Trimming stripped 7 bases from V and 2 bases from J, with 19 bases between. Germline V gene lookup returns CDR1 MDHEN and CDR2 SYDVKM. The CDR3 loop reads CASNGELGRYTDTQYF. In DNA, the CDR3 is TGTGCCAGCAATGGGGAACTGGGCCGGTACACAGATACGCAGTATTTT.

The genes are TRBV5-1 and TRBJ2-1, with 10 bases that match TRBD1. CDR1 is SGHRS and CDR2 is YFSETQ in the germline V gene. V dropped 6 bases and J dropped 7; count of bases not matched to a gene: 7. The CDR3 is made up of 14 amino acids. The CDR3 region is CASTSGTGENEQFF. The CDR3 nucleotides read TGCGCCAGCACCTCCGGGACAGGGGAAAATGAGCAGTTCTTC.

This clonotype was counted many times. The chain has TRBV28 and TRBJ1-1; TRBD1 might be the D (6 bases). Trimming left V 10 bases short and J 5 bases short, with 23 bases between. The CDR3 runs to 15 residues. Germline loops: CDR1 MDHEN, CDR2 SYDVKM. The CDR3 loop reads CATEFIGGGLTEAFF. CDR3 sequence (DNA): TGTGCCACCGAGTTTATTGGCGGGGGGCTTACTGAAGCTTTCTTT.

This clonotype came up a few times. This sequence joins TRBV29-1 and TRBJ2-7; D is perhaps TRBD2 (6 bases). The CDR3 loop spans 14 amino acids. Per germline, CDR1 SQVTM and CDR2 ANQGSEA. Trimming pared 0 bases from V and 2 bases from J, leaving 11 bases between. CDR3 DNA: TGCAGCGTTGAAGATCTAAGACTAGCCTACGAGCAGTACTTC. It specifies CSVEDLRLAYEQYF.

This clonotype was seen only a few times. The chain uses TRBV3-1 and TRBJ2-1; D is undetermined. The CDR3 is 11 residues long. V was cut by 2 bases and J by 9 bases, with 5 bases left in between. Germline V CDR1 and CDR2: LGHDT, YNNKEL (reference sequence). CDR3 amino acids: CASSQLGEQFF. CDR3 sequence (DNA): TGTGCCAGCAGCCAACTAGGTGAGCAGTTCTTC.

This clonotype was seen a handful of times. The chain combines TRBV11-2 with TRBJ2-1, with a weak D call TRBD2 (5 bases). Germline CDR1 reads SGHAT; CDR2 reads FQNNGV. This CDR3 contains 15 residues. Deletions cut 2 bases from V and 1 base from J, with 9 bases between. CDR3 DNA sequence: TGTGCCAGCAGCTTACAGCGGTCATCCTACAATGAGCAGTTCTTC. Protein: CASSLQRSSYNEQFF.

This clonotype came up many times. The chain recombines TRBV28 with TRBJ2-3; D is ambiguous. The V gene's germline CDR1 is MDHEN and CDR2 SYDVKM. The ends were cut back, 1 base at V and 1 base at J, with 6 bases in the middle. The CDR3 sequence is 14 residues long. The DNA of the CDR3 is TGTGCCAGCAGTTTATTTTCCCGCACAGATACGCAGTATTTT. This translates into CASSLFSRTDTQYF.

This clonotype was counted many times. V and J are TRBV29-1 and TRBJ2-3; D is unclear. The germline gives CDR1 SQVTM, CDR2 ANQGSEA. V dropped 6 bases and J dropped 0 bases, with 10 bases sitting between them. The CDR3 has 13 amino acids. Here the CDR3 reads CSVTPDSTDTQYF. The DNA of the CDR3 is TGCAGCGTGACGCCTGACAGCACAGATACGCAGTATTTT.

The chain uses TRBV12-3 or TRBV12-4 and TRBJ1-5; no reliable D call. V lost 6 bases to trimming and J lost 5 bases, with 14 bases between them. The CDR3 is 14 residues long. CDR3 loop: CASSRTDGDQPQHF. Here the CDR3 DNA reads TGTGCCAGCAGCCGGACGGACGGGGATCAGCCCCAGCATTTT.

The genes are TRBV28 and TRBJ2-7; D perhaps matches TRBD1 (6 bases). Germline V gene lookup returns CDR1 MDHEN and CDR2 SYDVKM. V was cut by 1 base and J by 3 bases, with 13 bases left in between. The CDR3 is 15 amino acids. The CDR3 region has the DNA TGTGCCAGCAGTTTATCTGGGACACGCTACTACGAGCAGTACTTC. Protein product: CASSLSGTRYYEQYF.

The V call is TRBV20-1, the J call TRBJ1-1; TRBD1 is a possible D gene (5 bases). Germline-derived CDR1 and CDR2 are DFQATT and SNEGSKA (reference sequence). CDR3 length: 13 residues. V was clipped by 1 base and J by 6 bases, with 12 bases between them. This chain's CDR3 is CSARGDGGPEAFF. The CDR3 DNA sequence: TGCAGTGCTAGAGGGGACGGCGGCCCTGAAGCTTTCTTT.

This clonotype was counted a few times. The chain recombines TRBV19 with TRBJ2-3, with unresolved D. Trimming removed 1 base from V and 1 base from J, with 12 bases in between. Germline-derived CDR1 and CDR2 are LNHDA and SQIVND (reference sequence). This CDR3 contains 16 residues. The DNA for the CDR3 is TGTGCCAGTAGTATAGCGGCAGGATGGGGCACAGATACGCAGTATTTT. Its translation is CASSIAAGWGTDTQYF.

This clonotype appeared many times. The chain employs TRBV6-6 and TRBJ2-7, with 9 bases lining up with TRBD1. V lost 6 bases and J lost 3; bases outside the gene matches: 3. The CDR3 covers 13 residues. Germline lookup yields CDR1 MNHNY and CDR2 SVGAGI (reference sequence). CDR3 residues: CASRPGQGYEQYF. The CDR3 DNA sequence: TGTGCCAGCAGACCGGGACAGGGCTACGAGCAGTACTTC.

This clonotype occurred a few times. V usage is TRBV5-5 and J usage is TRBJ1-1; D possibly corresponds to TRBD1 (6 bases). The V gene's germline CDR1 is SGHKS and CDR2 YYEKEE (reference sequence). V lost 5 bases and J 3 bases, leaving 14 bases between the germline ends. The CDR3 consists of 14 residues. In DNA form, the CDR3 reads TGTGCCAGCAGTCCTGGACAGAGCTACACTGAAGCTTTCTTT. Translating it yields CASSPGQSYTEAFF.

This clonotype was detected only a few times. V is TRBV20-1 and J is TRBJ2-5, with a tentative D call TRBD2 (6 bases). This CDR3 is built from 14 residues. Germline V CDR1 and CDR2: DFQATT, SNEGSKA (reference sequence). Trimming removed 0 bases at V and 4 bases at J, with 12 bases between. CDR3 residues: CSARDSGPGETQYF. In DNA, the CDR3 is TGCAGTGCTAGAGATAGCGGACCTGGAGAGACCCAGTACTTC.

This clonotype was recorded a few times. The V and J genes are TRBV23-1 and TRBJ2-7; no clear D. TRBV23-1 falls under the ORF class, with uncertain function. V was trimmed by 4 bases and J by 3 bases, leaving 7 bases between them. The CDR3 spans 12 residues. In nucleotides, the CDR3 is TGCGCCAGCAGTCGGCTCAACTACGAGCAGTACTTC. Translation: CASSRLNYEQYF.

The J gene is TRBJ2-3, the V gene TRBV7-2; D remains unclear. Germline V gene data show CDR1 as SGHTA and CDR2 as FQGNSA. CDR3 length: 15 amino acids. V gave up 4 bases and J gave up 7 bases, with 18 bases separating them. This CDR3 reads CASSSDPASYNTQYF. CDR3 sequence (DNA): TGTGCCAGCAGCTCAGACCCGGCGTCCTATAATACGCAGTATTTT.

CDR3 sequence reads: CSAKRGSSSYEQYF. In nucleotides, the CDR3 is TGCAGTGCCAAAAGGGGGAGTAGCTCCTACGAGCAGTACTTC. V is TRBV20-1 and J is TRBJ2-7, with D perhaps matching TRBD1 (6 bases). V was pared by 6 bases and J by 0 bases, with 15 bases between. The length of the CDR3 is 14 residues. Germline-derived CDR1 and CDR2 are DFQATT and SNEGSKA (reference sequence).

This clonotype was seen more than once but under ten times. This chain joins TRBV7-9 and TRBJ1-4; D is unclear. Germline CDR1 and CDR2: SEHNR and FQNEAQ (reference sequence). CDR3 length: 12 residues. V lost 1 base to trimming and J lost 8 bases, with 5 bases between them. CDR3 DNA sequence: TGTGCCAGCAGCTTAGATCCGGAAAAACTGTTTTTT. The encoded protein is CASSLDPEKLFF.

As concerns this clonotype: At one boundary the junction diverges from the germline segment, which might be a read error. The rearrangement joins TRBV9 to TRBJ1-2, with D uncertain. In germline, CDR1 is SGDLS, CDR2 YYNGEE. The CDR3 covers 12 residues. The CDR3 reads CASSVVDGGHTF. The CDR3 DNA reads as TGTGCCAGCAGCGTAGTGGACGGTGGCCACACCTTC.

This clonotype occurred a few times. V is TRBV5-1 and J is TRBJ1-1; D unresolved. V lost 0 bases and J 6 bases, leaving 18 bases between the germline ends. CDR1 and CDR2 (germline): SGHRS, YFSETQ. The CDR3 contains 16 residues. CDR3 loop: CASSLGASISRAEAFF. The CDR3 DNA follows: TGCGCCAGCAGCTTGGGGGCAAGTATTTCCCGGGCTGAAGCTTTCTTT.

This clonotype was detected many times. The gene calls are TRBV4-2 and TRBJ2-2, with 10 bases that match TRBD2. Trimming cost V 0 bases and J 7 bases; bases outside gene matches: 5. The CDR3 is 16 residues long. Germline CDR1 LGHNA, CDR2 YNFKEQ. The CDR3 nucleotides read TGTGCCAGCAGCCAAGATCTAGCGGGAGAGGGCGGGGAGCTGTTTTTT. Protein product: CASSQDLAGEGGELFF.

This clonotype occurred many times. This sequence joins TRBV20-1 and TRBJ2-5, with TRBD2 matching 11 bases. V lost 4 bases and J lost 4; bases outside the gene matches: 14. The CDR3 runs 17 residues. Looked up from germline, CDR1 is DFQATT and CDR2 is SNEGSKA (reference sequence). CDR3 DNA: TGCAGTGCTAAGAGCTTTGTAACCGGACTAGCGGGAGAGACCCAGTACTTC. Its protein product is CSAKSFVTGLAGETQYF.

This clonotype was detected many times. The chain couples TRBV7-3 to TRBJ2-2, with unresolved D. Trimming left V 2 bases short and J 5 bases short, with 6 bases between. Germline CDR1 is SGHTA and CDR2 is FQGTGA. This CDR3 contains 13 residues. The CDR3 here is CASSLSGTGELFF. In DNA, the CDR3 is TGTGCCAGCAGCTTATCCGGGACCGGGGAGCTGTTTTTT.

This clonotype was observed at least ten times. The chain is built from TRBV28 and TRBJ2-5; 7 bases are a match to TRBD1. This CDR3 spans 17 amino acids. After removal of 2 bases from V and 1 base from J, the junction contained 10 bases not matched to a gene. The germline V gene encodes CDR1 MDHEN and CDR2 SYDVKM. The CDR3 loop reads CASSLDAPRDSQETQYF. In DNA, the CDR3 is TGTGCCAGCAGTTTAGATGCGCCCAGGGACAGCCAAGAGACCCAGTACTTC.

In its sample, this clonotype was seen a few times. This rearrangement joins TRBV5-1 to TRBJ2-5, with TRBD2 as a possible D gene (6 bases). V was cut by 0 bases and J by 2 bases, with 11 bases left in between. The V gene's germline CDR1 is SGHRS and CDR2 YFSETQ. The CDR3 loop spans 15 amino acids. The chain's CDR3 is CASSLGPGLQETQYF. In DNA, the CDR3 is TGCGCCAGCAGCTTGGGGCCGGGACTGCAAGAGACCCAGTACTTC.

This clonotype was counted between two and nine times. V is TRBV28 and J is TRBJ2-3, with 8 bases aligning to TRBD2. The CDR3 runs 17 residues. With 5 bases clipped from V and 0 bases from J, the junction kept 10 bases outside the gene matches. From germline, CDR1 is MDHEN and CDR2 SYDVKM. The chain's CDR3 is CASSQIYSGISTDTQYF. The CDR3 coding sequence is TGTGCCAGCAGTCAAATCTATAGCGGGATTAGCACAGATACGCAGTATTTT.